The TCR beta chain described here comes from a study of CD8 T cells in Susac syndrome. Germline assignment: CDR1 SGHTA and CDR2 FQGNSA. V was shortened by 5 bases and J by 4 bases, with 18 bases between the two germline ends. This CDR3 spans 15 amino acids. Sequencing of TCR beta drew on CD8+ and CD4+ T cells from blood. The CD8+ and CD4+ T cells were negatively isolated, with the TEMRA cells enriched by FACS. The RNA, about 0.5 to 1 ug, was put through reverse transcription using random hexamers. Amplification of TCR beta CDR3 by immunoSEQ multiplex PCR spanned 54 Vbeta and 13 Jbeta. MiXCR, run by TCRdb on the immunoSEQ multiplex PCR reads, gives a single entry per CDR3 protein. Among nearly 200,000 distinct CDR3 sequences listed, roughly 96% were seen once.

Sequenced sample: CD4+ T cells from PBMCs. The TCR was taken from a human donor with multiple sclerosis. The chain employs TRBV7-2 and TRBJ2-7; D may be TRBD1 (6 bases). The CDR3 nucleotides read TGTGCCAGCAGCGACAGGATTCGAGGAGGATACGAGCAGTACTTC. Its protein product is CASSDRIRGGYEQYF.